A selection of T cell receptor beta chains follows, all from one sample in a study of patients and donors after allogeneic stem cell transplantation. TCRdb analysed the RT-PCR reads with MiXCR anew, one entry per CDR3 protein. The top ten hold under 30% of the sample, which has about 110,000 distinct CDR3 sequences, approximately 40% seen once. The sample consisted of blood, either unsorted or a sorted T cell fraction (not recorded which). The receptors stem from a human donor who was either an allogeneic HSCT recipient or a stem cell or donor lymphocyte infusion donor (not recorded which). It is not recorded whose cells these are; they may come from a transplant donor. Each CDR3 is given with its conserved first and last residue. The order of the fields is D gene, J gene, clone size, V gene, CDR3 protein, CDR3 DNA. D genes are given only for firm matches. Size tells how often a clone was seen (once, few, many) or the class of an expanded clone, and some rows leave it out.

d_gene: .
j_gene: TRBJ2-1
abundance: .
v_gene: TRBV20-1
CDR3aa: CSARDQFF
CDR3nt: TGCAGTGCTAGAGACCAGTTCTTC

d_gene: .
j_gene: TRBJ1-2
abundance: many
v_gene: TRBV5-1
CDR3aa: CASSLEGTGINYGYTF
CDR3nt: TGCGCCAGCAGCTTGGAAGGAACAGGGATCAACTATGGCTACACCTTC

d_gene: .
j_gene: TRBJ1-1
abundance: .
v_gene: TRBV4-3
CDR3aa: CASSQEGQEAFF
CDR3nt: TGCGCCAGCAGCCAAGAGGGGCAGGAAGCTTTCTTT

d_gene: .
j_gene: TRBJ1-5
abundance: .
v_gene: TRBV28
CDR3aa: CASTRWAAGDQPQHF
CDR3nt: TGTGCCAGCACCCGGTGGGCCGCAGGGGATCAGCCCCAGCATTTT

d_gene: TRBD2
j_gene: TRBJ2-3
abundance: .
v_gene: TRBV6-5
CDR3aa: CASSYSGRADTQYF
CDR3nt: TGTGCCAGCAGTTACTCCGGGAGGGCAGATACGCAGTATTTT

d_gene: TRBD1
j_gene: TRBJ1-5
abundance: few
v_gene: TRBV19
CDR3aa: CASMGTGYYSNQPQHF
CDR3nt: TGTGCCAGTATGGGGACAGGGTACTATAGCAATCAGCCCCAGCATTTT

d_gene: .
j_gene: TRBJ1-6
abundance: .
v_gene: TRBV18
CDR3aa: CASSPLSSDSPLHF
CDR3nt: TGTGCCAGCTCACCACTCTCTTCGGATTCACCCCTCCACTTT

d_gene: .
j_gene: TRBJ2-1
abundance: .
v_gene: TRBV12-3/TRBV12-4
CDR3aa: CASSFTWLGLSYNEQFF
CDR3nt: TGTGCCAGCAGTTTTACTTGGCTAGGGCTATCCTACAATGAGCAGTTCTTC

d_gene: TRBD1
j_gene: TRBJ1-5
abundance: .
v_gene: TRBV20-1
CDR3aa: CSAREQGWQPQHF
CDR3nt: TGCAGTGCTAGAGAACAGGGGTGGCAGCCCCAGCATTTT

d_gene: .
j_gene: TRBJ2-2
abundance: .
v_gene: TRBV27
CDR3aa: CASSFSVGGELFF
CDR3nt: TGTGCCAGCAGTTTCTCGGTGGGGGGGGAGCTGTTTTTT

d_gene: TRBD2
j_gene: TRBJ2-1
abundance: .
v_gene: TRBV4-3
CDR3aa: CASSQLSGSDEQFF
CDR3nt: TGCGCCAGCAGCCAACTGAGCGGGAGTGATGAGCAGTTCTTC

d_gene: TRBD2
j_gene: TRBJ2-5
abundance: few
v_gene: TRBV18
CDR3aa: CASSPRTSGSRETQYF
CDR3nt: TGTGCCAGCTCACCACGGACTAGCGGGAGTCGGGAGACCCAGTACTTC

d_gene: TRBD1
j_gene: TRBJ2-7
abundance: .
v_gene: TRBV11-3
CDR3aa: CASSLAQGAYEQYF
CDR3nt: TGTGCCAGCAGCTTAGCGCAGGGGGCCTACGAGCAGTACTTC

d_gene: .
j_gene: TRBJ1-4
abundance: .
v_gene: TRBV3-1
CDR3aa: CASSHTGTTNEKLFF
CDR3nt: TGTGCCAGCAGCCATACAGGCACAACTAATGAAAAACTGTTTTTT

d_gene: .
j_gene: TRBJ1-5
abundance: .
v_gene: TRBV12-3/TRBV12-4
CDR3aa: CASSSENQPQHF
CDR3nt: TGTGCCAGCAGTTCAGAAAATCAGCCCCAGCATTTT

d_gene: .
j_gene: TRBJ1-3
abundance: .
v_gene: TRBV20-1
CDR3aa: CSARGDTIYF
CDR3nt: TGCAGTGCGAGAGGAGACACCATATATTTT

d_gene: .
j_gene: TRBJ1-5
abundance: .
v_gene: TRBV4-2
CDR3aa: CASSQDGRRDQPQHF
CDR3nt: TGTGCCAGCAGTCAAGACGGGCGTAGAGATCAGCCCCAGCATTTT

d_gene: .
j_gene: TRBJ1-5
abundance: many
v_gene: TRBV20-1
CDR3aa: CSARMAGNQPQHF
CDR3nt: TGCAGTGCTAGGATGGCAGGGAATCAGCCCCAGCATTTT

d_gene: .
j_gene: TRBJ2-2
abundance: .
v_gene: TRBV6-2/TRBV6-3
CDR3aa: CASSYGSLTGELFF
CDR3nt: TGTGCCAGCAGTTACGGGTCGCTCACCGGGGAGCTGTTTTTT

d_gene: TRBD1
j_gene: TRBJ2-7
abundance: few
v_gene: TRBV18
CDR3aa: CASSPTTGLAYEQYF
CDR3nt: TGTGCCAGCTCACCGACGACAGGGCTGGCCTACGAGCAGTACTTC

d_gene: TRBD1
j_gene: TRBJ2-3
abundance: once
v_gene: TRBV4-3
CDR3aa: CTSSPRGPITFSDTQYF
CDR3nt: TGCACCAGCAGCCCCAGGGGGCCCATAACCTTTTCAGATACGCAGTATTTT

d_gene: .
j_gene: TRBJ1-1
abundance: .
v_gene: TRBV28
CDR3aa: CASSVPRMNTEAFF
CDR3nt: TGTGCCAGCAGTGTACCGAGGATGAACACTGAAGCTTTCTTT

d_gene: .
j_gene: TRBJ1-2
abundance: many
v_gene: TRBV5-1
CDR3aa: CASSFYGYTF
CDR3nt: TGCGCCAGCAGCTTCTATGGCTACACCTTC

d_gene: TRBD1
j_gene: TRBJ1-1
abundance: few
v_gene: TRBV12-3/TRBV12-4
CDR3aa: CASRGTGANTEAFF
CDR3nt: TGTGCCAGCAGGGGAACAGGGGCGAACACTGAAGCTTTCTTT

d_gene: TRBD1
j_gene: TRBJ2-3
abundance: few
v_gene: TRBV7-2
CDR3aa: CASTIGGFGTDTQYF
CDR3nt: TGTGCCAGCACCATAGGGGGCTTTGGTACAGATACGCAGTATTTT

d_gene: .
j_gene: TRBJ1-5
abundance: .
v_gene: TRBV5-1
CDR3aa: CASSLALGGAQHF
CDR3nt: TGCGCCAGCAGCTTGGCCTTGGGAGGTGCCCAGCATTTT